This TCR beta chain was sequenced in a study of blood T cell repertoires in COVID-19 (dated by TCRdb to 2020 to 2021). Turning to the overall study: Samples from collaborators originated in the United States, Italy and Spain and spanned both the acute and convalescent phases of COVID-19. The prospective study material was composed of cDNA or gDNA derived from T cells, B-cell-depleted T cells, or PBMCs. Subjects who had been exposed to COVID-19, were actively infected with it, or had recovered from it provided the deeply sampled blood TCRbeta repertoires that made up the dataset. The repertoires were released in a freely available public database meant as a resource for research on the immune response to SARS-CoV-2. Samples were obtained from the ongoing ImmuneRACE study (first 160 participants) and from 950 to 1,500 subjects provided by 6 global collaborators. Nearly every sample came with metadata listing a de-identified subject ID, COVID-19 status, age in years and sex. Where available, HLA class I and class II types were obtained from metadata supplied by the sample provider rather than from assay-based typing.

TCRbeta CDR3 regions were amplified from genomic DNA using the immunoSEQ Assay, a bias-controlled multiplex PCR. On the authors' methods: Nucleated cell counts per sample were estimated from amplification of reference gene primers within the assay. Sequence reads were collapsed and filtered to measure the absolute abundance of every unique TCRbeta CDR3 rearrangement. Productive Simpson clonality was computed per sample as the square root of Simpson's diversity index over productive rearrangements. TCRdb stores this immuneACCESS table with in-frame sequences only. Part of the clones is absent; in the studies checked, under half of the shortfall reflects unresolved V genes, and no reason is known for the rest. V and J calls and clone size come straight from that table; D and trimming were deduced from the DNA. This sample comprises 250,000 to 350,000 clones, 75% to 95% of them detected only once. Together, the top ten hold 0.9% to 1.2% of the sample.

Counted from cysteine to phenylalanine, this CDR3 has 17 amino acids. Only CDR3 DNA remains: 51 bases, in frame from the first base. Germline trimming amounts to 6 bases on V and 3 bases on J, with 5 as the count of junction bases outside the gene matches. The germline V gene gives CDR1 as SGHTA and CDR2 as FQGTGA. In the prospective study, participants were about 18 to 100 years old, resided in about two dozen geographic areas of the United States, and were enrolled through a virtual design. To assign participants to cohorts, the prospective study relied on clinical history that participants themselves reported in a screening survey and a study questionnaire. Recovered participants in ImmuneRACE Cohort 3 were defined as having two consecutive negative NP/OP PCR tests, clearance from a healthcare professional, or resolution of symptoms. Each participant in the prospective study had whole blood, serum and a nasopharyngeal or oropharyngeal swab collected by mobile phlebotomists. Participants in the prospective study had the option to provide additional blood draws and questionnaires over an approximately 2-month period. Before DNA extraction, prospective study blood samples were shipped either frozen or at room temperature.

Concerning this clone itself: No antigen is known for it. There are no base qualities to consult, and no much larger clone falls within one base.

Results and caveats for the whole study, not just this receptor: Clinical and demographic metadata were provided uncurated, with the amount varying by source and participant.

This receptor was taken from a woman aged 30 to 39 who had recovered from COVID-19. The sequenced sample was PBMCs or T cells enriched from blood (not recorded which). Recombination connected TRBV7-3 to TRBJ2-2; 15 nucleotides in the junction match TRBD2. The CDR3 is CASRKGLAGGHTGELFF. The base sequence is TGTGCCAGCAGAAAGGGACTAGCGGGAGGTCACACCGGGGAGCTGTTTTTT.